A selection of T cell receptor beta chains follows, all from one sample in a study of T cells in Graves' hyperthyroidism and ophthalmopathy. TCRdb analysed the multiplex PCR reads with MiXCR anew, one entry per CDR3 protein. The top ten clones hold approximately 13% of a sample with more than 450,000 distinct CDR3 sequences, 14% of them seen once. The material sequenced was blood. The source is a woman aged 35 to 49 with Graves' hyperthyroidism. Each CDR3 is given with its conserved first and last residue. A D gene is named only where the DNA matches it firmly. Only part of the rows carry a size: once, few, many, or a class if the clone is expanded.

clone size: .; J gene: TRBJ2-3; D gene: TRBD2; V gene: TRBV20-1; CDR3 protein: CSALAGMDTQYF; CDR3 DNA: TGCAGTGCTCTAGCGGGAATGGATACGCAGTATTTT
clone size: few; J gene: TRBJ2-2; D gene: .; V gene: TRBV19; CDR3 protein: CASSILGRSNTGELFF; CDR3 DNA: TGTGCCAGTAGTATACTCGGGAGATCGAACACCGGGGAGCTGTTTTTT
clone size: many; J gene: TRBJ2-7; D gene: .; V gene: TRBV2; CDR3 protein: CASRIFGSYEQYF; CDR3 DNA: TGTGCCAGCAGGATTTTTGGTTCCTACGAGCAGTACTTC
clone size: many; J gene: TRBJ2-1; D gene: .; V gene: TRBV10-3; CDR3 protein: CAISESGRAPYNEQFF; CDR3 DNA: TGTGCCATCAGTGAGTCAGGCAGGGCTCCCTACAATGAGCAGTTCTTC
clone size: many; J gene: TRBJ1-1; D gene: .; V gene: TRBV3-1; CDR3 protein: CASSQDMGRAFF; CDR3 DNA: TGTGCCAGCAGCCAAGATATGGGGAGAGCTTTCTTT
clone size: many; J gene: TRBJ1-1; D gene: .; V gene: TRBV3-1; CDR3 protein: CASSSTGTGFTEAFF; CDR3 DNA: TGTGCCAGCAGCTCAACCGGGACTGGTTTCACTGAAGCTTTCTTT
clone size: .; J gene: TRBJ2-5; D gene: .; V gene: TRBV2; CDR3 protein: CASRRVQETQYF; CDR3 DNA: TGTGCCAGCAGGAGGGTACAAGAGACCCAGTACTTC
clone size: .; J gene: TRBJ2-5; D gene: .; V gene: TRBV24-1; CDR3 protein: CATSDLSGPTYWRPETQYF; CDR3 DNA: TGTGCCACCAGTGATTTGTCGGGTCCGACATATTGGCGCCCAGAGACCCAGTACTTC
clone size: many; J gene: TRBJ2-3; D gene: .; V gene: TRBV28; CDR3 protein: CAITMTDPDTQYF; CDR3 DNA: TGTGCCATTACTATGACGGACCCAGATACGCAGTATTTT
clone size: .; J gene: TRBJ1-4; D gene: .; V gene: TRBV12-3/TRBV12-4; CDR3 protein: CASSPSGAANEKLFF; CDR3 DNA: TGTGCCAGCAGCCCCTCGGGGGCTGCTAATGAAAAACTGTTTTTT
clone size: .; J gene: TRBJ1-6; D gene: TRBD1; V gene: TRBV9; CDR3 protein: CASSAWDRVRGSPLHF; CDR3 DNA: TGTGCCAGCAGCGCCTGGGACAGGGTTCGAGGTTCACCCCTCCACTTT